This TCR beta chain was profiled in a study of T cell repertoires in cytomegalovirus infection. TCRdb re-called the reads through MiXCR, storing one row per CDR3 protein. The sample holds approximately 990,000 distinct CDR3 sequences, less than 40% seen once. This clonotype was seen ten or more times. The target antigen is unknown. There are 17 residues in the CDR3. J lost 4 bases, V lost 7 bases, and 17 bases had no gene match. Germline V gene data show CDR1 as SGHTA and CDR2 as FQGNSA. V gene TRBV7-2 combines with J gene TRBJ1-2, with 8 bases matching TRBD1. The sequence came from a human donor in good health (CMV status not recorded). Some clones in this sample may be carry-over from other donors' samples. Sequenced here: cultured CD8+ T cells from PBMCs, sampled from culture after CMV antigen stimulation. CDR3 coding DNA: TGTGCCAGCATACAATTGCCGTCCAAGGACAGGGTCTATGGCTACACCTTC. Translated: CASIQLPSKDRVYGYTF.